This record concerns one T cell receptor (beta chain) sequence. The data were taken from a study of technical replicates of blood from four donors. TCRdb's table, derived via immunoSEQ multiplex PCR, lists solely in-frame clones and lacks some. The profile covers about 82,000 clones, with roughly nine tenths appearing a single time and around 0.37% taken by the ten largest. The V gene lost 6 bases and the J gene lost 0 bases, with 8 bases spanning the gap. The CDR3 runs 14 residues. Germline values: CDR1 SNHLY, CDR2 FYNNEI. Sequenced: T cells isolated from PBMCs. This sequence joins TRBV2 and TRBJ2-2; D remains unclear. This sequence was found in a human donor in good health. The CDR3 region is CASRFFANTGELFF. The CDR3 nucleotides read TGTGCCAGCAGGTTTTTCGCGAACACCGGGGAGCTGTTTTTT.